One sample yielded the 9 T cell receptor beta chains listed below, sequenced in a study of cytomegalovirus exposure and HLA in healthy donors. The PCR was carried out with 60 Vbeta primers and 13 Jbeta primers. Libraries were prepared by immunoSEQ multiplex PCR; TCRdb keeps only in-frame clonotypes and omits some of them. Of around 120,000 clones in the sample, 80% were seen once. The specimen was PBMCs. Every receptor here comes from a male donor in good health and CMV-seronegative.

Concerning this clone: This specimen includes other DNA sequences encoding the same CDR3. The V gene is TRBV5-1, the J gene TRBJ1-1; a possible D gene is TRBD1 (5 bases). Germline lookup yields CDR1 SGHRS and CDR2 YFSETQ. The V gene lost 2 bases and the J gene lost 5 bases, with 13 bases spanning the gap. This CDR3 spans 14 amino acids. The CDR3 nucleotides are TGCGCCAGCAGCTTCACGGGGGGTAGGACTGAAGCTTTCTTT. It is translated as CASSFTGGRTEAFF.

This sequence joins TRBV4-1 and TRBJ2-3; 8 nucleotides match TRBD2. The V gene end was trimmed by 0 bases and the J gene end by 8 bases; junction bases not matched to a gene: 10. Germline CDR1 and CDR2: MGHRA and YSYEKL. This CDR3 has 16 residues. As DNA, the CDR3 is TGCGCCAGCAGCCAAGACCCGGCGGGGGGTTGGAGTACGCAGTATTTT. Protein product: CASSQDPAGGWSTQYF.

Written as DNA, the CDR3 is TGCGCCAGTAACCTGGACACCCCGCAAGAGACCCAGTACTTC. Its protein is CASNLDTPQETQYF. This rearrangement joins TRBV5-1 to TRBJ2-5; D perhaps matches TRBD1 (5 bases). Germline V lookup: CDR1 SGHRS, CDR2 YFSETQ. This CDR3 is built from 14 residues. Deletions cut 8 bases from V and 2 bases from J, with 16 bases between.

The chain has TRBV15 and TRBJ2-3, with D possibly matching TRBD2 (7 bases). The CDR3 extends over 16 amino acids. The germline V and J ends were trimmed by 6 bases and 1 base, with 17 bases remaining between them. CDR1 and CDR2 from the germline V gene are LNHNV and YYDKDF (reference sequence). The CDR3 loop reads CATRPAWGGRTDTQYF. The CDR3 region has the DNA TGTGCCACCAGACCCGCGTGGGGGGGCCGCACAGATACGCAGTATTTT.

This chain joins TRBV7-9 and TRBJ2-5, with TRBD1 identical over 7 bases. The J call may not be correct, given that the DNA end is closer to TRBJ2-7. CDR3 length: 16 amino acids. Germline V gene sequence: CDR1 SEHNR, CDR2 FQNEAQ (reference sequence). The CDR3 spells CASSGTVVPAGYEQYF. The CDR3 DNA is TGTGCCAGCTCCGGGACAGTTGTCCCCGCCGGCTACGAGCAGTACTTC.

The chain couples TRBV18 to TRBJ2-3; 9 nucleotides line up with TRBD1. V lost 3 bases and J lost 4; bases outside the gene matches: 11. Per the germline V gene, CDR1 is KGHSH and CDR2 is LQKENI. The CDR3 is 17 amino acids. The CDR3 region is CASSPETGGGYADTQYF. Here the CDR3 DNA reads TGTGCCAGCTCACCCGAAACAGGGGGCGGGTATGCAGATACGCAGTATTTT.

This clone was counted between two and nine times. Here the CDR3 reads CASSEADSYSGNTIYF. The CDR3 nucleotides read TGTGCCAGCAGTGAAGCCGACAGCTACTCTGGAAACACCATATATTTT. The rearrangement joins TRBV2 to TRBJ1-3; possibly TRBD1 for D (5 bases). Trimming removed 0 bases at V and 0 bases at J, with 9 bases between. The CDR3 sequence is 16 residues long. Germline V gene data show CDR1 as SNHLY and CDR2 as FYNNEI.

The DNA of the CDR3 is TGTGCTAGTGGTAGAGGACAGGGAAGTGGAGAGACCCAGTACTTC. Amino acid sequence: CASGRGQGSGETQYF. J is TRBJ2-5 and V is TRBV12-5, with 8 bases identical to TRBD1. Germline CDR1 and CDR2: LGHNT and FRNRAP. V dropped 5 bases and J dropped 4; count of bases not matched to a gene: 9. There are 15 residues in the CDR3. Combining the CDR3 with reference TRBV12-5 and TRBJ2-5 gives the whole variable domain DARVTQTPRHKVTEMGQEVTMRCQPILGHNTVFWYRQTMMQGLELLAYFRNRAPLDDSGMPKDRFSAEMPDATLATLKIQPSEPRDSAVYFCASGRGQGSGETQYFGPGTRLLVL.

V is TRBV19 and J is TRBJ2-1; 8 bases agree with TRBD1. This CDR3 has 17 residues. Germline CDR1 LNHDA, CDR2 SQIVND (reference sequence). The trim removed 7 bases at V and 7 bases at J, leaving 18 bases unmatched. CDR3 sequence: CASTLGVRDRSVNEQFF. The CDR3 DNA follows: TGTGCCAGTACCCTGGGCGTCCGGGACAGGAGTGTGAATGAGCAGTTCTTC.